This T cell receptor (beta chain) came from a study of identical twins. TCRdb ran MiXCR on the 5' RACE reads and lists one entry per CDR3 protein. The table has roughly 630,000 distinct CDR3 sequences, around 7.4% seen once. About this clonotype: Its antigen is unidentified.

Germline CDR1 is DFQATT and CDR2 is SNEGSKA (reference sequence). This CDR3 contains 17 residues. The ends lost 6 bases at V and 8 bases at J; junction bases unmatched: 17. Study-wide results and caveats: Memory repertoires showed no such pattern, whereas abundant cord blood beta clonotypes carried fewer insertions. Invariant MAIT and iNKT cells are populations that could partly confound zero-insertion analyses.

These data were also reused for a study on yellow fever vaccine responses in identical twins.

This clonotype was obtained from a woman under 30 in good health. The chain carries TRBV20-1 and TRBJ2-1, with TRBD2 identical over 12 bases. Sequenced: PBMCs. CDR3 sequence (DNA): TGCAGTGCGATAGGGACTAGCGGGCCCGCTTACGGGGATGAGCAGTTCTTC. Its translation: CSAIGTSGPAYGDEQFF.